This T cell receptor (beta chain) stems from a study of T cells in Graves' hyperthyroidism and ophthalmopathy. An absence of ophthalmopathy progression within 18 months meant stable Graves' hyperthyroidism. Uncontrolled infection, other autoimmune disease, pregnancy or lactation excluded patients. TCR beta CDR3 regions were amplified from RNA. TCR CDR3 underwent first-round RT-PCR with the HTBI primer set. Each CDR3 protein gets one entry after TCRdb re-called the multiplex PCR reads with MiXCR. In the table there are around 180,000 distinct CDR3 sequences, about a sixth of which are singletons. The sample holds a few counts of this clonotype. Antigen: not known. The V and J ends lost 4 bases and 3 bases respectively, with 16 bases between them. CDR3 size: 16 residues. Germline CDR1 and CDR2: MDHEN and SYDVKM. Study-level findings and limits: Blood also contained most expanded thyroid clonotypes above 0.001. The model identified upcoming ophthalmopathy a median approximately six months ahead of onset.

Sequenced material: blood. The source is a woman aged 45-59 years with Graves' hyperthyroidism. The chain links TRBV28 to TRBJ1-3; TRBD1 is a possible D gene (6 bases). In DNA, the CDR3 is TGTGCCAGCAGTTCGACGGGAGGGGGTATTGGAAACACCATATATTTT. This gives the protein CASSSTGGGIGNTIYF.